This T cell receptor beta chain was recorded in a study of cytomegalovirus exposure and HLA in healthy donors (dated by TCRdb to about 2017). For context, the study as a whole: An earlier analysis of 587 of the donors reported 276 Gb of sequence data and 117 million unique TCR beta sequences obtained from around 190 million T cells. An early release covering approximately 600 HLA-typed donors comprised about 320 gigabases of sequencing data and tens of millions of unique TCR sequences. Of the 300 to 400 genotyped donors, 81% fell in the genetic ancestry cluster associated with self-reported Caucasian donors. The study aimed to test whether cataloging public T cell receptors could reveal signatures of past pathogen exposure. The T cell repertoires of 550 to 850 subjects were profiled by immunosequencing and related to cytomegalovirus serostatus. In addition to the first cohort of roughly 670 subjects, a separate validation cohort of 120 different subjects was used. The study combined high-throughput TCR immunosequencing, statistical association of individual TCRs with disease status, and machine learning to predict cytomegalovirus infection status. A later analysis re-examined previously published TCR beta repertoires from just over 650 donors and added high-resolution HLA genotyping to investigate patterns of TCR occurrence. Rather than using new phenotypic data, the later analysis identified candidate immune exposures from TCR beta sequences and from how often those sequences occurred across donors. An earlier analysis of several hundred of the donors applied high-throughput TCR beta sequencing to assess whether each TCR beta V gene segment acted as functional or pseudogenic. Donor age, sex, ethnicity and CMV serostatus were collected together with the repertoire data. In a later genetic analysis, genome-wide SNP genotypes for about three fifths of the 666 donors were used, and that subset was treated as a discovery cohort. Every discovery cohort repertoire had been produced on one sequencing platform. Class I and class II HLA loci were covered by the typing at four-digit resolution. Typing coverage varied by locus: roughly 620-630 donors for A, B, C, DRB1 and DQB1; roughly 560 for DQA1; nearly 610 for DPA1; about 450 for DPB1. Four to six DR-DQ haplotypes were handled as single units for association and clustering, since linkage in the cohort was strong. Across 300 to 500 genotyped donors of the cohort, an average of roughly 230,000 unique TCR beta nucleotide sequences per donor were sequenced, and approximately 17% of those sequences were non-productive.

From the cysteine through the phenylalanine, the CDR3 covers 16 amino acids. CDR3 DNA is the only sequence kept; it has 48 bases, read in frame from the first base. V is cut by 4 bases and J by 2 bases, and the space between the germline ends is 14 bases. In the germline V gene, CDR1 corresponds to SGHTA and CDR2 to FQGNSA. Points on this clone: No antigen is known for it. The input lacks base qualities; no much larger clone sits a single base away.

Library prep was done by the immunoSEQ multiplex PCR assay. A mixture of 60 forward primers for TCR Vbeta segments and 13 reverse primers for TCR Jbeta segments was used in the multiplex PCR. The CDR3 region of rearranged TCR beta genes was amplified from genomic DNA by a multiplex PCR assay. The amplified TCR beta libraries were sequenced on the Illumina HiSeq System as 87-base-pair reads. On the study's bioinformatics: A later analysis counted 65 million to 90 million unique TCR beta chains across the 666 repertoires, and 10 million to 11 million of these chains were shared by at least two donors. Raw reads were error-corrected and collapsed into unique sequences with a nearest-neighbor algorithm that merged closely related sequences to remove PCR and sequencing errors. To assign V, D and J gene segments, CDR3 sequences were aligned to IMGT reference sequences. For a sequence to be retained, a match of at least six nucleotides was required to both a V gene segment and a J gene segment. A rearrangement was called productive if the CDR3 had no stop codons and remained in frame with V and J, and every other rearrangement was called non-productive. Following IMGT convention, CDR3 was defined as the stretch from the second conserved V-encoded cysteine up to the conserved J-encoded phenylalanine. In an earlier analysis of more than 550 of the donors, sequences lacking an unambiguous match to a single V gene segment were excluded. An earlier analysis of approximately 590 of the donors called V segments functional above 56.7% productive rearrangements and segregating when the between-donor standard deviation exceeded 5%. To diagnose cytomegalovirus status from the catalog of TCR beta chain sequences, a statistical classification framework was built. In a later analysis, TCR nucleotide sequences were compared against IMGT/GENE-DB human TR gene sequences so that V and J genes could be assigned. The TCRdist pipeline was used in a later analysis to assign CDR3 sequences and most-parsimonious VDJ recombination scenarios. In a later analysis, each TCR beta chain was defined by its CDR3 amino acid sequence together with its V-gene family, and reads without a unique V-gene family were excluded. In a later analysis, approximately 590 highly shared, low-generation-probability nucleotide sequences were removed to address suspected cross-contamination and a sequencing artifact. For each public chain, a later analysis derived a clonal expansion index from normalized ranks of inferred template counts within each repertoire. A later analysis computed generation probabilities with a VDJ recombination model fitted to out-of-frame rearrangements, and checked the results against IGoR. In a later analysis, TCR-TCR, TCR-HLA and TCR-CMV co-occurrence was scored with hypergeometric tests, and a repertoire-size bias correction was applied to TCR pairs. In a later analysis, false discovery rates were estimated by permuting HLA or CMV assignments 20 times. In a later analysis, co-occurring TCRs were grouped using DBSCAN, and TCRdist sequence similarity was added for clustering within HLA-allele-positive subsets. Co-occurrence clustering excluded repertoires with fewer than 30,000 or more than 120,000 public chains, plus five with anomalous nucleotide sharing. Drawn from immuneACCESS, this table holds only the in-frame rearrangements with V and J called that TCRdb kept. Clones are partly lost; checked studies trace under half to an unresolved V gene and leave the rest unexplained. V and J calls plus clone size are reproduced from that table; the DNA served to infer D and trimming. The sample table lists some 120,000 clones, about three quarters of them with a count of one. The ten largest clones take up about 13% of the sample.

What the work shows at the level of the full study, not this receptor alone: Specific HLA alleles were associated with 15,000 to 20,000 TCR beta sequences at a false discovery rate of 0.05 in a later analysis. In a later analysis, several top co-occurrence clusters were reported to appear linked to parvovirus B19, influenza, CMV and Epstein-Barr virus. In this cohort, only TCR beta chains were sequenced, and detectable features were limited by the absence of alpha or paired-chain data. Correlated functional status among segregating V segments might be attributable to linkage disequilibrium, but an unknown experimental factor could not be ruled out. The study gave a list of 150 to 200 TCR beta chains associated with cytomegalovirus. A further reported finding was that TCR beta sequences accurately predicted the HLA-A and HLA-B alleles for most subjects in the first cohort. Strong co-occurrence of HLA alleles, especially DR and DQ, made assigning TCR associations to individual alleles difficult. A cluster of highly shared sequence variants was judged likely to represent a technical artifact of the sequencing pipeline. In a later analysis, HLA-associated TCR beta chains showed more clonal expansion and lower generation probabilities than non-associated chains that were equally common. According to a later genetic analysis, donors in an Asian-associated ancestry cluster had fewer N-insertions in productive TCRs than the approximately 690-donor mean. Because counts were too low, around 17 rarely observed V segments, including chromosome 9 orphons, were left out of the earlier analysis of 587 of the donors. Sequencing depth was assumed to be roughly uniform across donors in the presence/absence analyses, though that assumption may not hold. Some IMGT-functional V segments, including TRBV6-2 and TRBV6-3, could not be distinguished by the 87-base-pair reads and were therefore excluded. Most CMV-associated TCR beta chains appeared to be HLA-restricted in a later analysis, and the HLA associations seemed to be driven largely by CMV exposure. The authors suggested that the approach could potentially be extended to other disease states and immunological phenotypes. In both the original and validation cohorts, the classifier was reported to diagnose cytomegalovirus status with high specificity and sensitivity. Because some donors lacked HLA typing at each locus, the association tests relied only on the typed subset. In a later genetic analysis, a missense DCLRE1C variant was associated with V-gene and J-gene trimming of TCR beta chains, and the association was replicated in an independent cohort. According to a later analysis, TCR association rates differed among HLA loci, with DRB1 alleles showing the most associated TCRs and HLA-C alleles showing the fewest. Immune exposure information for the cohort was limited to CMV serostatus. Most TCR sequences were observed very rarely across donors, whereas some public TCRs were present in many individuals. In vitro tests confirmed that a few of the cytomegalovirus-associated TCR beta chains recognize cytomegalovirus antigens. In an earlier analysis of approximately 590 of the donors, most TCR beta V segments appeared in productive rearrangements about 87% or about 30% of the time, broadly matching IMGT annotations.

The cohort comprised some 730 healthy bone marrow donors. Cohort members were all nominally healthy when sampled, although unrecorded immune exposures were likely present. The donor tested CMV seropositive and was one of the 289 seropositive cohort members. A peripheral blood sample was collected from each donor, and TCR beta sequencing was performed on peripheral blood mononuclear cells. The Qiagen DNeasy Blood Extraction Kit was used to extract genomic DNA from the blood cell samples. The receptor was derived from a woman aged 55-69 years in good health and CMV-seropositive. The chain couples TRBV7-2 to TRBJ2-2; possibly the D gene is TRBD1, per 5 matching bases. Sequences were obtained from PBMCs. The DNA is TGTGCCAGCAGCTCCCTGGGGCTACCCAACACCGGGGAGCTGTTTTTT. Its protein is CASSSLGLPNTGELFF.